These 9 T cell receptor beta chains were sequenced from one sample in a study of technical replicates of blood from a few donors. Produced via immunoSEQ multiplex PCR; TCRdb's table is partial and in-frame only. The table lists approximately 70,000 clones, about nine tenths of them singletons. The sequenced material came from T cells isolated from PBMCs. The receptors were sampled from a human donor in good health. Some clones in this sample may be carry-over from other donors' samples.

The DNA of the CDR3 is TGCGCCAGCAGCTGGACAGGGGCTCAAGACAATGAGCAGTTCTTC. Protein product: CASSWTGAQDNEQFF. V gene TRBV5-1 combines with J gene TRBJ2-1; 9 positions agree with TRBD1. Losses at the gene ends were 3 bases for V and 5 bases for J; bases not matched to a gene: 6. This CDR3 contains 15 residues. Germline V gives CDR1 SGHRS, CDR2 YFSETQ.

This chain connects TRBV9 to TRBJ1-4; TRBD1 is a possible D gene (6 bases). CDR1 is SGDLS, CDR2 YYNGEE, per germline. The CDR3 covers 14 residues. V was pared by 4 bases and J by 8 bases, with 15 bases between. CDR3 sequence (DNA): TGTGCCAGCAGCCCGGGGGGGGCTGACGAAAAACTGTTTTTT. Residues: CASSPGGADEKLFF.

V gene TRBV29-1 combines with J gene TRBJ2-1; 7 bases agree with TRBD1. CDR3 length: 13 amino acids. Germline CDR1 reads SQVTM; CDR2 reads ANQGSEA. Trimming at V came to 1 base and at J to 9 bases, leaving 6 bases not matched to a gene. The CDR3 coding sequence is TGCAGCGTTGAAGCCTCCTACAGGGGTGAGCAGTTCTTC. This translates into CSVEASYRGEQFF.

The rearrangement uses TRBV7-2 and TRBJ1-3; 7 positions match TRBD1. The CDR3 runs to 15 residues. Losses at the gene ends were 5 bases for V and 4 bases for J; bases not matched to a gene: 8. Germline V gene data show CDR1 as SGHTA and CDR2 as FQGNSA. The CDR3 DNA is TGTGCCAGCAGCCCACGACAGGGTGACGGAAACACCATATATTTT. It encodes CASSPRQGDGNTIYF.

The chain recombines TRBV30 with TRBJ2-6; D possibly corresponds to TRBD2 (5 bases). Trimming pared 7 bases from V and 9 bases from J, leaving 13 bases between. CDR3 length: 12 residues. The V gene's germline CDR1 is GTSNPN and CDR2 SVGIG (reference sequence). CDR3 bases: TGTGCCTCGGGGTTACCTCTCAACGTCCTGACTTTC. Encoded protein: CASGLPLNVLTF.

This clone has more than one count but fewer than ten. This chain joins TRBV30 and TRBJ1-5; D gene ambiguous. CDR1 and CDR2 (germline): GTSNPN, SVGIG (reference sequence). CDR3 length equals 14 residues. V lost 0 bases to trimming and J lost 7 bases, with 13 bases between them. CDR3 sequence: CAWSVYAVEQPQHF. The CDR3 region has the DNA TGTGCCTGGAGTGTTTACGCGGTTGAACAGCCCCAGCATTTT.

CDR3 in amino acids: CASTTPGIAGVTGELFF. CDR3 DNA sequence: TGTGCCAGTACCACCCCAGGGATAGCGGGGGTCACCGGGGAGCTGTTTTTT. This chain links TRBV19 with TRBJ2-2, with TRBD2 matching over 9 bases. Germline V gene sequence: CDR1 LNHDA, CDR2 SQIVND (reference sequence). V lost 7 bases to trimming and J lost 4 bases; unmatched junction nucleotides: 13. The CDR3 loop spans 17 amino acids.

The gene calls are TRBV30 and TRBJ1-4; D is possibly TRBD1 (5 bases). Deletions cut 0 bases from V and 13 bases from J, with 12 bases between. This CDR3 comprises 12 residues. Germline assignment: CDR1 GTSNPN and CDR2 SVGIG (reference sequence). The CDR3 region is CAWSVRGEVLFF. CDR3 coding DNA: TGTGCCTGGAGTGTAAGAGGGGAGGTACTGTTTTTT.

This clone was recorded only once. The genes are TRBV20-1 and TRBJ1-4, with D hard to call. V was clipped by 8 bases and J by 7 bases, with 11 bases between them. This CDR3 comprises 11 residues. Germline V CDR1 and CDR2: DFQATT, SNEGSKA (reference sequence). The CDR3, as DNA: TGCAGTTTAATAGTTCGTGAAAAACTGTTTTTT. Protein: CSLIVREKLFF.